A selection of T cell receptor beta chains follows, all from one sample in a study of chemoradiotherapy in HPV16-positive cancers. Using immunoSEQ multiplex PCR, the repertoire was profiled, and TCRdb retains in-frame clones only, with some absent. The sample comprises tens of thousands of clones, about 86% of which are singletons, and roughly 2.2% rests with the top ten. The sequencing used blood, collected from a patient who underwent chemoradiotherapy. These receptors were obtained from a human donor with HPV-associated anogenital cancer. The CDR3 runs from the conserved cysteine through the conserved F or W. The D gene is left open where the match is weak. Not all rows give a size; the values are once, few, many and, for expanded clones, a class.

cdr3_length clone_size j_call v_call d_call cdr3_nt cdr3_aa
14 - TRBJ1-2 TRBV5-5 - TGTGCCAGCAGCTTGGGGTTAGACGACTATGGCTACACCTTC CASSLGLDDYGYTF
15 - TRBJ1-6 TRBV27 TRBD1 TGTGCCAGCAGTGGACAGGGGGCCTCAGGGTCACCCCTCCACTTT CASSGQGASGSPLHF
13 once TRBJ2-7 TRBV6-6 - TGTGCCAGCAGTACGCCTCAGGGATACGAGCAGTACTTC CASSTPQGYEQYF
15 few TRBJ2-3 TRBV15 - TGTGCCACCAGCAGAGGTGCGGGCTTGGCAGATACGCAGTATTTT CATSRGAGLADTQYF
12 - TRBJ2-7 TRBV29-1 - TGCAGCGCCGAGGGGACAACCTACGAGCAGTACTTC CSAEGTTYEQYF
11 - TRBJ1-1 TRBV10-2 - TGCGCCAGCAGTGCTGGCACTGAAGCTTTCTTT CASSAGTEAFF
15 - TRBJ2-7 TRBV19 TRBD1 TGTGCCAGTAGTATAGGGTATGGGACAGGGTCCGAGCAGTACTTC CASSIGYGTGSEQYF
13 once TRBJ1-1 TRBV2 - TGTGCCAGCAGTGAAGAAGGTTCCACTGAAGCTTTCTTT CASSEEGSTEAFF
16 - TRBJ1-6 TRBV25-1 - TGTGCCAGCAGTGAAACGGGACTCCGATATAATTCACCCCTCCACTTT CASSETGLRYNSPLHF
13 - TRBJ1-5 TRBV6-6 - TGTGCCAGCCATCAGGGATTGTCTCAGCCCCAGCATTTT CASHQGLSQPQHF
15 - TRBJ2-3 TRBV19 TRBD1 TGTGCCAGTACCCCCCCGGGACAGGGAACAGATACGCAGTATTTT CASTPPGQGTDTQYF
13 - TRBJ2-6 TRBV7-2 - TGTGCCAGCAGCGATCGGGGAGCCAACGTCCTGACTTTC CASSDRGANVLTF
16 - TRBJ2-1 TRBV7-6 TRBD1 TGTGCCAGCAGCCCCCACCGGGACAGGGTATACAATGAGCAGTTCTTC CASSPHRDRVYNEQFF
15 - TRBJ1-1 TRBV9 TRBD1 TGTGCCAGCAGCGTAGTCACAGGGGGGATAACTGAAGCTTTCTTT CASSVVTGGITEAFF
14 - TRBJ2-5 TRBV2 - TGTGCCAGCTCTGCGGCGGGGACCCAAGAGACCCAGTACTTC CASSAAGTQETQYF
14 - TRBJ1-1 TRBV30 - TGTGCCTGGAGTAACGAGAGGGAGAACACTGAAGCTTTCTTT CAWSNERENTEAFF
14 few TRBJ1-3 TRBV5-5 - TGTGCCAGCAGCGCCCAGATCTCTGGAAACACCATATATTTT CASSAQISGNTIYF
15 - TRBJ1-4 TRBV9 - TGTGCCAGCAGCGTAGATGGAGGGTTGAGTGAAAAACTGTTTTTT CASSVDGGLSEKLFF
15 - TRBJ1-1 TRBV7-2 - TGTGCCAGCAGCCAGCTCAGGAGGGGGAACACTGAAGCTTTCTTT CASSQLRRGNTEAFF
14 - TRBJ2-7 TRBV27 TRBD2 TGTGCCAGCAGTCCGGGGGGGTACGGCTACGAGCAGTACTTC CASSPGGYGYEQYF
13 - TRBJ1-3 TRBV7-7 - TGTGCCAGCAGCCTACAAGAAGGAAACACCATATATTTT CASSLQEGNTIYF
15 - TRBJ1-1 TRBV5-1 - TGCGCCAGCAGAGTAACCGGGACGGAAGACACTGAAGCTTTCTTT CASRVTGTEDTEAFF
14 - TRBJ2-3 TRBV28 TRBD1 TGTGCCAGCAGTTTAACAGGGGTTGCAGATACGCAGTATTTT CASSLTGVADTQYF
17 - TRBJ2-2 TRBV9 TRBD1 TGTGCCAGCAGCCCACCCGGGACAGGGCTTTTCGGTGGGGAGCTGTTTTTT CASSPPGTGLFGGELFF
11 - TRBJ2-2 TRBV5-4 - TGTGCCAGCAGCTTTACCGGGGAGCTGTTTTTT CASSFTGELFF